This entry lists 7 T cell receptor beta chains sequenced from one sample in a study of blood T cell repertoires in COVID-19. Profiled with immunoSEQ multiplex PCR; TCRdb holds only in-frame clones, not every one. The data hold about 250,000 clones, with around 85% observed a single time. The specimen was peripheral blood. All receptors derive from a man aged 50 to 59 with active or convalescent COVID-19.

The chain recombines TRBV5-1 with TRBJ1-1, with 9 bases that match TRBD1. This CDR3 spans 16 amino acids. Germline values: CDR1 SGHRS, CDR2 YFSETQ. The ends lost 4 bases at V and 4 bases at J; junction bases unmatched: 11. CDR3 in amino acids: CASSPDRGARGTEAFF. For the CDR3, the DNA is TGCGCCAGCAGCCCTGACAGGGGGGCAAGGGGCACTGAAGCTTTCTTT.

There are a few counts of this clone. The chain joins TRBV2 to TRBJ1-5; 9 bases fit TRBD1. V was pared by 8 bases and J by 2 bases, with 10 bases of the junction left unmatched. Germline V lookup: CDR1 SNHLY, CDR2 FYNNEI. The CDR3 is 16 amino acids. The CDR3 sequence: CASSGTGKGGNQPQHF. CDR3 nucleotides: TGTGCCAGCTCCGGGACAGGGAAGGGAGGCAATCAGCCCCAGCATTTT.

V is TRBV3-1 (or the pseudogene TRBV3-2) and J is TRBJ2-1; 9 bases line up with TRBD2. CDR3 length equals 15 residues. The V gene end was trimmed by 6 bases and the J gene end by 4 bases; junction bases not matched to a gene: 7. CDR1 is LGHDT, CDR2 YNNKEL, per germline (reference sequence). CDR3 in amino acids: CASRHLAGTYNEQFF. The CDR3 coding sequence is TGTGCCAGCAGACATCTAGCGGGAACTTACAATGAGCAGTTCTTC.

CDR3 region: CASSQEFSNVLEQYF. CDR3 bases: TGCGCCAGCAGCCAAGAGTTTAGTAACGTCCTCGAGCAGTACTTC. The gene calls are TRBV4-1 and TRBJ2-7; D call uncertain. The germline CDR1 and CDR2 sequences are MGHRA and YSYEKL. The CDR3 loop spans 15 amino acids. V was clipped by 0 bases and J by 6 bases, with 15 bases between them.

The chain combines TRBV14 with TRBJ1-5; 9 bases are a match to TRBD1. The CDR3 length is 16 residues. Germline assignment: CDR1 SGHDN and CDR2 FVKESK. V gave up 9 bases and J gave up 0 bases; unmatched junction bases: 9. The CDR3 region has the DNA TGTGCCAGTCCTCCGGGACAGGGAAATAGCAATCAGCCCCAGCATTTT. Its protein product is CASPPGQGNSNQPQHF.

The genes are TRBV4-2 and TRBJ1-4, with D tentatively TRBD1 (5 bases). The germline gives CDR1 LGHNA, CDR2 YNFKEQ. This CDR3 region has 17 residues. Between the trimmed V and J ends, which lost 0 bases and 3 bases, there was a span of 14 bases. CDR3 in DNA: TGTGCCAGCAGCCAAGAGGGGCTTATAAACGCTAATGAAAAACTGTTTTTT. Its translation: CASSQEGLINANEKLFF.

The V call is TRBV3-1 (or the pseudogene TRBV3-2), the J call TRBJ2-7; D is uncertain. V lost 1 base and J lost 9, with 10 bases in between. Germline V gene sequence: CDR1 LGHDT, CDR2 YNNKEL (reference sequence). The CDR3 length is 12 residues. The CDR3 nucleotides are TGTGCCAGCAGCCAAGGGCCCATCGTGCAGTACTTC. Translating gives CASSQGPIVQYF.